This TCR beta chain was obtained from a study of TIL therapy for anti-PD-1-resistant metastatic lung cancer. Study summary: Patients then received nivolumab; progressors got lymphodepletion, TIL and IL-2.

CDR1 and CDR2 (germline): MNHEY, SVGEGT. The CDR3 has 15 residues. Deletions cut 0 bases from V and 4 bases from J, with 11 bases between. Specified time point: pre-treatment sample, taken before nivolumab and TIL therapy. Enrollment ran from 2017 to early 2020. In its sample, this clone was seen once. The target antigen is unknown. This was the immunoSEQ v3 assay. Assay: immunoSEQ multiplex PCR; the TCRdb copy retains only in-frame clones and omits some. The data contain tens of thousands of clones, about 86% of them singletons. Whole-study results and caveats: The cohort had more treatment-naive, never-smoker and oncogene-addicted patients than typical.

The chain combines TRBV6-2 or TRBV6-3 with TRBJ2-3; perhaps D is TRBD1 or TRBD2 (6 bases each). The sequencing used blood, collected at baseline. The TCR sequence derives from a person between 30 and 79 years old with non-small cell lung cancer. The CDR3: CASSYSGGAPDTQYF. CDR3 in DNA: TGTGCCAGCAGTTACTCGGGGGGCGCCCCAGATACGCAGTATTTT.